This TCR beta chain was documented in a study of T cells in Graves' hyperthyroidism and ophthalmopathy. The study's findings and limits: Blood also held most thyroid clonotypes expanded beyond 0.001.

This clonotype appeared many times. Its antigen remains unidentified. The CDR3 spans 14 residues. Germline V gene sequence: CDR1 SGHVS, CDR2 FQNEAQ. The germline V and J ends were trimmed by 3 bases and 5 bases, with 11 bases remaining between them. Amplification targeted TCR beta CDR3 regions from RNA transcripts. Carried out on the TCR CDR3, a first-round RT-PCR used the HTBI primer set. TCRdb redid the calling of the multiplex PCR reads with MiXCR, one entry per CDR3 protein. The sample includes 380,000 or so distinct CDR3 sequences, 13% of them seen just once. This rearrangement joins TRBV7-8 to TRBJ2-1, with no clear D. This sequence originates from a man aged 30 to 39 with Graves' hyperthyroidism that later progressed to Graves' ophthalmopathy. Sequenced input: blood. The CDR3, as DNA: TGTGCCAGCAGCTTTATTAGCTGGAACAATGAGCAGTTCTTC. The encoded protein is CASSFISWNNEQFF. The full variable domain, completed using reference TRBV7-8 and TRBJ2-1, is GAGVSQSPRYKVAKRGQDVALRCDPISGHVSLFWYQQALGQGPEFLTYFQNEAQLDKSGLPSDRFFAERPEGSVSTLKIQRTQQEDSAVYLCASSFISWNNEQFFGPGTRLTVL.